Included here is one T cell receptor (beta chain) sequence, with context. The data are from a study of blood T cell repertoires in COVID-19. Study-wide context: Samples taken during acute and convalescent COVID-19 were collected in the United States, Italy and Spain. In each case, the material was cDNA or gDNA derived from T cells, B-cell-depleted T cells, or PBMCs.

Per the study methods: Reference gene primers were amplified, and this amplification served to estimate nucleated cell counts. Sequenced by immunoSEQ multiplex PCR; TCRdb stores in-frame clones only, minus some. V and J calls and clone size are those listed in that table; D and trimming were worked out from the DNA. The sample comprises over 150,000 clones, 70% to 85% of which are singletons, and around 14% rests with the top ten. This receptor was obtained from a human donor in a cohort sampled during active COVID-19. The source material was peripheral blood.

The CDR3 bases are TGTGCCAGCTCACCACCCGCCAGGGGGGCCTACAATGAGCAGTTCTTC. As protein: CASSPPARGAYNEQFF. This chain connects TRBV18 to TRBJ2-1; possibly TRBD1 for D (7 bases). The V end was cut by 0 bases, the J end by 2 bases, with 11 bases between. Germline CDR1 KGHSH, CDR2 LQKENI. The length of the CDR3 is 16 residues.